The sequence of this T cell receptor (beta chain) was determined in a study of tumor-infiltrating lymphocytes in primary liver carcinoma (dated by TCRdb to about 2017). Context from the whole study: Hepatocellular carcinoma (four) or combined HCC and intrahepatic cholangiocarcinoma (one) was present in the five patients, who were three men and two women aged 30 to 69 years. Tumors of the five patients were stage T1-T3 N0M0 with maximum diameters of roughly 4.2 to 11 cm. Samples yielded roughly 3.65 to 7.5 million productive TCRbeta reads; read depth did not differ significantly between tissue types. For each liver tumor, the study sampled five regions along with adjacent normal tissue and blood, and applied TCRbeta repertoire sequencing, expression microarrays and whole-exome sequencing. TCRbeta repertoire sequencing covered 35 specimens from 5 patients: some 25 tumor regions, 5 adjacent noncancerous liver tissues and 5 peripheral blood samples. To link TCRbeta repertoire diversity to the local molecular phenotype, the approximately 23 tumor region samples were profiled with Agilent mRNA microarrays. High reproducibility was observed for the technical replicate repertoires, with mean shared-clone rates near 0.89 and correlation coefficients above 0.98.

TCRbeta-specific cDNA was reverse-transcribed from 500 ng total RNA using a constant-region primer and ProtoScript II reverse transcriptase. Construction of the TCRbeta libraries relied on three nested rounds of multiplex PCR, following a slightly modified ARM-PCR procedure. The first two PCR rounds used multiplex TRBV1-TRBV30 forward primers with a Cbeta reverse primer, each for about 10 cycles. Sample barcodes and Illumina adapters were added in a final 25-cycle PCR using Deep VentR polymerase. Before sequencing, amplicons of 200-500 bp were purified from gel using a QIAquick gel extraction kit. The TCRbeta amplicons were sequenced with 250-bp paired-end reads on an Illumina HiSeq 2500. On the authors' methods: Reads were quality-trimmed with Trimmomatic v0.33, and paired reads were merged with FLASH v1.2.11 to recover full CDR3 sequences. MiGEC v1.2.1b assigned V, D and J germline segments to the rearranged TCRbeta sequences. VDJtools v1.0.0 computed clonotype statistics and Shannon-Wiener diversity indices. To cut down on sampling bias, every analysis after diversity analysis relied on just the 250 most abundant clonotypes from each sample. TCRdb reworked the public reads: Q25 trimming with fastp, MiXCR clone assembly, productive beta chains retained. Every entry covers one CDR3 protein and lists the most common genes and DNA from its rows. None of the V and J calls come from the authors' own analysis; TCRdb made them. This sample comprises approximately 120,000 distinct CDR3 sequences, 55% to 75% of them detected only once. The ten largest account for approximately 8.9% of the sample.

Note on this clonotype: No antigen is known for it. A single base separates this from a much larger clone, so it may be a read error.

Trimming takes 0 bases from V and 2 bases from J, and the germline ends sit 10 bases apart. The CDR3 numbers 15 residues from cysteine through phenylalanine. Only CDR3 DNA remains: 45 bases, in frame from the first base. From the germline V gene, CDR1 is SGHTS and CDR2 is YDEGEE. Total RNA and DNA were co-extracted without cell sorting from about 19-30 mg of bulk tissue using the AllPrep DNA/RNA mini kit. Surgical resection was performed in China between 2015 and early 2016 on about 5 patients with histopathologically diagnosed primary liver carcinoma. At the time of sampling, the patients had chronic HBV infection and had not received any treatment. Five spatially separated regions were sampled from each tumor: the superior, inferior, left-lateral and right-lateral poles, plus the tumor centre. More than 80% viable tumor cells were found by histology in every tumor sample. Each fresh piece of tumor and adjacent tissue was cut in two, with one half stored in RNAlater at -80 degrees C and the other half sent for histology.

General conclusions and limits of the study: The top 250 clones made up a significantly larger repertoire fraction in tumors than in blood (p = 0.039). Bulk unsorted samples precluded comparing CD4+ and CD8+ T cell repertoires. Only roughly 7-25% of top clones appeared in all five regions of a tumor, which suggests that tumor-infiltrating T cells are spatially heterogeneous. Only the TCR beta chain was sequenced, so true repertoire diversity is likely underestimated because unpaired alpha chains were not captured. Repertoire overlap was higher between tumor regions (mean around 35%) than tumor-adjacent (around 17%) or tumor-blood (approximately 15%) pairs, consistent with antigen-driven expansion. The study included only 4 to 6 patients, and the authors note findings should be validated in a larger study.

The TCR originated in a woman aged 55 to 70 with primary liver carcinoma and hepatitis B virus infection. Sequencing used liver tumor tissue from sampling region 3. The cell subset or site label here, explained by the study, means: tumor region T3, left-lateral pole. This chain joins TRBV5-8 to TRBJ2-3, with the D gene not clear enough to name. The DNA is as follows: TGTGCCAGCAGCTTGGAGGTGGCTGACACAGATACGCAGTATTTT. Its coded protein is CASSLEVADTDTQYF.